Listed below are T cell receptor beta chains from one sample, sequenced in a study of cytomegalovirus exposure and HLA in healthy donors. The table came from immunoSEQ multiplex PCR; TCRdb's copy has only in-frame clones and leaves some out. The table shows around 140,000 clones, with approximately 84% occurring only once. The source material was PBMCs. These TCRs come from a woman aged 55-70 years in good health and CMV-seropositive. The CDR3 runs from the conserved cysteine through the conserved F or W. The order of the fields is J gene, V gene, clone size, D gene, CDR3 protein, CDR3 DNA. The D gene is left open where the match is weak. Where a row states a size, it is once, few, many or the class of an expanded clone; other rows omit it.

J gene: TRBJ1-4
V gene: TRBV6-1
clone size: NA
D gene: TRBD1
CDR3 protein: CASSGSGTGKKLFF
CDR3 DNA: TGTGCCAGCAGTGGATCCGGGACAGGGAAAAAACTGTTTTTT

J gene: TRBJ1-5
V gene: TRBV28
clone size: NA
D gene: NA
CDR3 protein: CATRRGDQPQHF
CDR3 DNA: TGTGCCACCCGTCGGGGGGATCAGCCCCAGCATTTT

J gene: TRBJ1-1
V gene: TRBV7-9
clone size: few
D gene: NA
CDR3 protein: CASSSPGQEAFF
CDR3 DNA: TGTGCCAGCAGTTCCCCCGGACAGGAAGCTTTCTTT

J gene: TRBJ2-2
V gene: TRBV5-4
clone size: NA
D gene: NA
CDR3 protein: CASSLGGETGELFF
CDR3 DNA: TGTGCCAGCAGCTTGGGCGGGGAGACCGGGGAGCTGTTTTTT

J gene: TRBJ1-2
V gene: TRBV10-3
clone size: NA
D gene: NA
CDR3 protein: CAIRLRAGPNYGYTF
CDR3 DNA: TGTGCCATCAGGCTTAGGGCAGGGCCTAACTATGGCTACACCTTC

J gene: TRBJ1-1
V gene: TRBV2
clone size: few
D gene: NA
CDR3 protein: CASSEARKNTEAFF
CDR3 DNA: TGTGCCAGCAGTGAAGCGAGGAAGAACACTGAAGCTTTCTTT

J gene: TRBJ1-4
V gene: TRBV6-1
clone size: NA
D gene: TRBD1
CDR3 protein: CASRDRTNEKLFF
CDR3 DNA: TGTGCCAGCCGGGACAGGACTAATGAAAAACTGTTTTTT

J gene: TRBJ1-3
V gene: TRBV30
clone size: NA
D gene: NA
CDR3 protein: CAGTLRGGEGNTIYF
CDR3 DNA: TGTGCCGGGACCTTACGGGGGGGGGAAGGAAACACCATATATTTT

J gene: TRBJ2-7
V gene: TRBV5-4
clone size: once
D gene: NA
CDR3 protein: CASSFVEGNEQYF
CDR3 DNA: TGTGCCAGCAGCTTCGTGGAGGGGAACGAGCAGTACTTC

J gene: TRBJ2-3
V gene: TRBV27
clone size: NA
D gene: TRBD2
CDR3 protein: CASSLILAGTDTQYF
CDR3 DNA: TGTGCCAGCAGTTTAATCCTAGCGGGGACAGATACGCAGTATTTT

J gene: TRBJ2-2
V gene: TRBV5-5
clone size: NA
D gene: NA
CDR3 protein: CASTLREQGNTGELFF
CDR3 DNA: TGTGCCAGCACCCTACGTGAACAGGGGAACACCGGGGAGCTGTTTTTT

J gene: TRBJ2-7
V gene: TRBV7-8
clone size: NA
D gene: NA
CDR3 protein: CASSPPWSVDEQYF
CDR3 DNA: TGTGCCAGCAGCCCCCCGTGGAGCGTCGACGAGCAGTACTTC

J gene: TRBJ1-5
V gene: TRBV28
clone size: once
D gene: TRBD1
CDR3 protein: CASSIHTGGASNQPQHF
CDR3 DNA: TGTGCCAGCAGTATCCATACAGGGGGCGCAAGCAATCAGCCCCAGCATTTT

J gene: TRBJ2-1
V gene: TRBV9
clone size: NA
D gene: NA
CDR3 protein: CASSENDRKSYNEQFF
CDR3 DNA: TGTGCCAGCAGCGAAAATGACAGGAAAAGCTACAATGAGCAGTTCTTC

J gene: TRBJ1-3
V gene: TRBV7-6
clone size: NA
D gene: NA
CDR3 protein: CASSLSLGGNTIYF
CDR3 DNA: TGTGCCAGCAGCTTATCTCTAGGCGGAAACACCATATATTTT

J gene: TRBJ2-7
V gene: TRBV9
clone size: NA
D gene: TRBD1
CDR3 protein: CASSAETGTGGYEQYF
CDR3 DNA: TGTGCCAGCAGCGCAGAAACCGGGACAGGGGGCTACGAGCAGTACTTC

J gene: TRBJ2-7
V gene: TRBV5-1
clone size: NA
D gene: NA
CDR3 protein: CASSTLGADEQYF
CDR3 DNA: TGCGCCAGCAGCACCTTGGGAGCTGACGAGCAGTACTTC